Listed below are T cell receptor beta chains from one sample, sequenced in a study of T cell changes during pregnancy in multiple sclerosis. Assay used: immunoSEQ multiplex PCR; TCRdb lists only in-frame clones, some missing. Among fewer than 100,000 clones, roughly 91% were seen once, and the ten largest hold just over 2.5%. The sequencing used peripheral blood, collected after pregnancy. All receptors come from a female donor in good health, enrolled as a control in a pregnancy study. The CDR3 runs from the conserved cysteine through the conserved F or W. Each record gives: clone size, D gene, V gene, J gene, CDR3 protein, CDR3 DNA. The D gene is left open where the match is weak. The size field is filled for only some rows; it gives once, few, many or a size class.

clone size: -; D gene: -; V gene: TRBV5-1; J gene: TRBJ2-7; CDR3 protein: CASSLGRFQSYSYEQYF; CDR3 DNA: TGCGCCAGCAGCTTGGGCCGGTTCCAAAGCTATTCCTACGAGCAGTACTTC
clone size: -; D gene: -; V gene: TRBV7-6; J gene: TRBJ1-3; CDR3 protein: CASSRGGDGDTIYF; CDR3 DNA: TGTGCCAGCAGCCGGGGGGGCGACGGAGACACCATATATTTT
clone size: -; D gene: -; V gene: TRBV6-4; J gene: TRBJ2-3; CDR3 protein: CASSRESTDTQYF; CDR3 DNA: TGTGCCAGCAGTAGGGAGAGCACAGATACGCAGTATTTT
clone size: -; D gene: -; V gene: TRBV19; J gene: TRBJ1-5; CDR3 protein: CASAAGQGQPQHF; CDR3 DNA: TGTGCCAGTGCGGCAGGGCAAGGTCAGCCCCAGCATTTT
clone size: -; D gene: -; V gene: TRBV10-3; J gene: TRBJ2-3; CDR3 protein: CAISGERATDTQYF; CDR3 DNA: TGTGCCATCAGTGGTGAGAGGGCCACAGATACGCAGTATTTT
clone size: once; D gene: -; V gene: TRBV30; J gene: TRBJ2-7; CDR3 protein: CALARQSCEQYF; CDR3 DNA: TGTGCGTTGGCCAGGCAGTCCTGCGAGCAGTACTTC
clone size: -; D gene: TRBD1; V gene: TRBV27; J gene: TRBJ2-7; CDR3 protein: CASSWGTGRTYEQYF; CDR3 DNA: TGTGCCAGCAGTTGGGGGACAGGGAGAACCTACGAGCAGTACTTC
clone size: -; D gene: -; V gene: TRBV28; J gene: TRBJ1-3; CDR3 protein: CASSFSLSGNTIYF; CDR3 DNA: TGTGCCAGCAGTTTTTCACTCTCTGGAAACACCATATATTTT
clone size: -; D gene: TRBD2; V gene: TRBV11-3; J gene: TRBJ2-1; CDR3 protein: CASSLSGVAGFYEQFF; CDR3 DNA: TGTGCCAGCAGCTTGAGTGGAGTAGCGGGGTTTTATGAGCAGTTCTTC
clone size: -; D gene: TRBD2; V gene: TRBV10-3; J gene: TRBJ2-5; CDR3 protein: CAISEVTGLAHLDQYF; CDR3 DNA: TGTGCCATCAGTGAAGTAACGGGACTAGCCCACCTGGACCAGTACTTC
clone size: -; D gene: -; V gene: TRBV18; J gene: TRBJ1-4; CDR3 protein: CASSPGRERNTRKLFF; CDR3 DNA: TGTGCCAGCTCACCGGGGAGGGAACGGAATACCAGAAAACTGTTTTTT
clone size: -; D gene: -; V gene: TRBV7-7; J gene: TRBJ2-2; CDR3 protein: CASSPTGWDTGELFF; CDR3 DNA: TGTGCTAGCAGCCCGACAGGATGGGACACCGGGGAGCTGTTTTTT
clone size: -; D gene: TRBD2; V gene: TRBV7-2; J gene: TRBJ2-1; CDR3 protein: CASSLAGTTYNEQFF; CDR3 DNA: TGTGCCAGCAGCTTAGCCGGGACTACCTACAATGAGCAGTTCTTC
clone size: -; D gene: -; V gene: TRBV15; J gene: TRBJ2-7; CDR3 protein: CATSRAGADTSYEQYF; CDR3 DNA: TGTGCCACCAGCAGAGCAGGGGCCGATACCTCCTACGAGCAGTACTTC
clone size: -; D gene: TRBD2; V gene: TRBV9; J gene: TRBJ2-2; CDR3 protein: CASSVAATSAIGQLFF; CDR3 DNA: TGTGCCAGCAGCGTCGCTGCGACTAGCGCCATCGGACAGCTGTTTTTT
clone size: -; D gene: TRBD1; V gene: TRBV2; J gene: TRBJ2-4; CDR3 protein: CASSEAGGTKNIQYF; CDR3 DNA: TGTGCCAGCAGTGAGGCAGGGGGAACCAAAAACATTCAGTACTTC
clone size: -; D gene: -; V gene: TRBV5-6; J gene: TRBJ1-2; CDR3 protein: CASSQAVLWYGYTF; CDR3 DNA: TGTGCCAGCTCCCAAGCTGTTCTATGGTATGGCTACACCTTC
clone size: -; D gene: -; V gene: TRBV30; J gene: TRBJ1-2; CDR3 protein: CAWSVLSGIGYTF; CDR3 DNA: TGTGCCTGGAGTGTACTAAGTGGAATCGGCTACACCTTC
clone size: -; D gene: -; V gene: TRBV6-5; J gene: TRBJ2-3; CDR3 protein: CASSFGQSTDTQYF; CDR3 DNA: TGTGCCAGCAGTTTCGGACAGAGCACAGATACGCAGTATTTT
clone size: -; D gene: -; V gene: TRBV6-1; J gene: TRBJ1-1; CDR3 protein: CASSEDRTEAFF; CDR3 DNA: TGTGCCAGCAGTGAAGACAGGACTGAAGCTTTCTTT
clone size: -; D gene: TRBD1; V gene: TRBV7-2; J gene: TRBJ2-7; CDR3 protein: CASKPGQGSYEQYF; CDR3 DNA: TGTGCCAGCAAACCGGGACAGGGGTCCTACGAGCAGTACTTC